Shown below are 20 T cell receptor beta chains from a single sample sequenced in a study of control samples from healthy donors and cancer patients. TCRdb's copy holds only in-frame clones and misses some; the assay was immunoSEQ multiplex PCR. The sample has about 190,000 clones; the top ten hold 2% to 2.5%. Sequencing was performed on blood. Receptors were obtained from a woman aged 25 to 45 in good health.

The chain's CDR3 is CASSPNRGAGRPNTEAFF. For the CDR3, the DNA is TGTGCCAGCAGCCCAAACCGGGGGGCAGGGAGACCGAACACTGAAGCTTTCTTT. The chain is built from TRBV9 and TRBJ1-1, with D perhaps TRBD1 (6 bases). The CDR3 totals 18 residues. With 4 bases removed from V and 1 base from J, the gap between germline ends came to 23 bases. Per the germline V gene, CDR1 is SGDLS and CDR2 is YYNGEE.

The chain carries TRBV5-4 and TRBJ2-1, with 15 positions matching TRBD2. Germline V gene lookup returns CDR1 SGHNT and CDR2 YYREEE (reference sequence). With 4 bases clipped from V and 10 bases from J, the junction kept 6 bases outside the gene matches. The CDR3 runs to 15 residues. The CDR3 protein is CASSPGTSGGREQFF. The CDR3 DNA is TGTGCCAGCAGCCCCGGGACTAGCGGGGGGCGGGAGCAGTTCTTC.

The V and J genes are TRBV18 and TRBJ1-2, with unresolved D. The germline V gene has CDR1 KGHSH and CDR2 LQKENI. Trimming took off 2 bases at V and 4 bases at J, with 11 bases between the two ends. This CDR3 is built from 14 residues. CDR3 protein: CASSPTDSSYGYTF. The CDR3 DNA reads TGTGCCAGCTCACCAACGGATTCAAGCTATGGCTACACCTTC.

Note on this clone: Other DNA sequences from this sample encode an identical CDR3 as well. J is TRBJ2-2 and V is TRBV5-1, with 8 nucleotides matching TRBD2. With V trimmed by 1 base and J by 2 bases, 1 base remained unmatched. The CDR3 is made up of 15 amino acids. Germline CDR1 and CDR2: SGHRS and YFSETQ. The chain's CDR3 is CASSLSGGNTGELFF. DNA for the CDR3: TGCGCCAGCAGCTTGAGCGGGGGTAACACCGGGGAGCTGTTTTTT.

As concerns this clone: The junction shows a germline mismatch at one end, possibly a read error. The chain links TRBV7-7 to TRBJ2-3; 7 nucleotides align to TRBD2. This CDR3 spans 15 amino acids. Germline V gene lookup returns CDR1 SSHAT and CDR2 FNYEAQ (reference sequence). The CDR3 loop is CASSLTSGDTDTQYF. As DNA, the CDR3 is TGTGCTAGCAGCTTAACAAGCGGGGACACAGATACGCAGTATTTT. The variable domain in full, with the rest retrieved from reference TRBV7-7 and TRBJ2-3, is GAGVSQSPRYKVTKRGQDVTLRCDPISSHATLYWYQQALGQGPEFLTYFNYEAQPDKSGLPSDRFSAERPEGSISTLTIQRTEQRDSAMYRCASSLTSGDTDTQYFGPGTRLTVL.

The chain has TRBV5-1 and TRBJ2-5; 7 bases map to TRBD2. This CDR3 spans 14 amino acids. V lost 0 bases, J lost 4 bases, and 3 bases stayed unmatched. Looked up from germline, CDR1 is SGHRS and CDR2 is YFSETQ. CDR3 in amino acids: CASSLGASGETQYF. The CDR3 region has the DNA TGCGCCAGCAGCTTGGGGGCTAGCGGAGAGACCCAGTACTTC.

This chain joins TRBV10-2 and TRBJ2-1; unclear D gene. The CDR3 consists of 12 residues. The germline V and J ends were trimmed by 6 bases and 0 bases, with 3 bases remaining between them. The germline V gene has CDR1 WSHSY and CDR2 SAAADI. The CDR3 DNA sequence: TGCGCCAGCAGGGCCTCCTACAATGAGCAGTTCTTC. Its protein is CASRASYNEQFF.

The chain uses TRBV15 and TRBJ1-4; TRBD1 matches 9 bases. The germline CDR1 and CDR2 sequences are LNHNV and YYDKDF (reference sequence). This CDR3 region has 18 residues. J was trimmed by 7 bases and V by 2 bases; bases with no gene match: 14. CDR3 sequence (DNA): TGTGCCACCAGCAGAAGTAAGAACAGGGGGCGTTCGGGTGAAAAACTGTTTTTT. Translating it yields CATSRSKNRGRSGEKLFF.

The chain recombines TRBV5-1 with TRBJ1-5, with D possibly matching TRBD1 (6 bases). The CDR3 covers 14 residues. Germline CDR1 is SGHRS and CDR2 is YFSETQ. Trimming stripped 2 bases from V and 5 bases from J, with 11 bases between. The CDR3 loop is CASSLRAGDQPQHF. The CDR3 DNA reads as TGCGCCAGCAGCTTAAGGGCAGGGGATCAGCCCCAGCATTTT. Full variable domain (rest looked up from reference TRBV5-1 and TRBJ1-5): KAGVTQTPRYLIKTRGQQVTLSCSPISGHRSVSWYQQTPGQGLQFLFEYFSETQRNKGNFPGRFSGRQFSNSRSEMNVSTLELGDSALYLCASSLRAGDQPQHFGDGTRLSIL.

This sequence joins TRBV12-3 or TRBV12-4 and TRBJ1-5, with D uncertain. The V and J ends lost 3 bases and 3 bases respectively, with 6 bases between them. The CDR3 has 13 amino acids. DNA for the CDR3: TGTGCCAGCAGTTTTGGGGACAATCAGCCCCAGCATTTT. It yields the protein CASSFGDNQPQHF.

Comment on this clone: This CDR3 is also generated by other DNA sequences in the sample. The gene calls are TRBV6-2 or TRBV6-3 and TRBJ2-1; D not certain. V lost 5 bases and J 0 bases, leaving 5 bases between the germline ends. Germline V gives CDR1 MNHEY, CDR2 SVGEGT. This CDR3 spans 13 amino acids. The CDR3 bases are TGTGCCAGCAGTACCAGCTCCTACAATGAGCAGTTCTTC. Its translation: CASSTSSYNEQFF.

CDR3 protein: CATSLGRNYGYTF. CDR3 DNA sequence: TGTGCCACCAGTCTTGGCAGGAACTATGGCTACACCTTC. This rearrangement joins TRBV24-1 to TRBJ1-2; no definite D call. Germline V gene data show CDR1 as KGHDR and CDR2 as SFDVKD. The V and J ends lost 6 bases and 2 bases respectively, with 9 bases between them. The CDR3 is 13 amino acids.

The rearrangement links TRBV7-9 to TRBJ2-1; 8 bases map to TRBD2. After removal of 6 bases from V and 7 bases from J, the junction contained 14 bases not matched to a gene. The CDR3 extends over 16 amino acids. Germline lookup yields CDR1 SEHNR and CDR2 FQNEAQ (reference sequence). The CDR3 coding sequence is TGTGCCAGCAGAAATTCAGCGGGGGCGGCCACGAATGAGCAGTTCTTC. Translation gives CASRNSAGAATNEQFF.

The chain joins TRBV19 to TRBJ2-7; 9 nucleotides line up with TRBD1. The germline CDR1 and CDR2 sequences are LNHDA and SQIVND (reference sequence). CDR3 length: 14 residues. Trimming cost V 3 bases and J 4 bases; bases outside gene matches: 4. The CDR3 DNA sequence: TGTGCCAGTAGTATGGGACAGGGAGGGTACGAGCAGTACTTC. Its protein is CASSMGQGGYEQYF.

In nucleotides, the CDR3 is TGCGCCAGCAGCTTGTTGGTCAACTCCTACGAGCAGTACTTC. This encodes CASSLLVNSYEQYF. V is TRBV5-1 and J is TRBJ2-7; no clear D gene. Trimming cost V 1 base and J 0 bases, with 8 bases left between them. The germline V gene encodes CDR1 SGHRS and CDR2 YFSETQ. The CDR3 runs 14 residues. The complete variable domain, with remaining parts taken from reference TRBV5-1 and TRBJ2-7, reads KAGVTQTPRYLIKTRGQQVTLSCSPISGHRSVSWYQQTPGQGLQFLFEYFSETQRNKGNFPGRFSGRQFSNSRSEMNVSTLELGDSALYLCASSLLVNSYEQYFGPGTRLTVT.

This chain joins TRBV28 and TRBJ1-1; 12 positions match TRBD1. CDR1 and CDR2 from the germline V gene are MDHEN and SYDVKM. The CDR3 consists of 17 residues. The V gene end was trimmed by 2 bases and the J gene end by 7 bases; junction bases not matched to a gene: 11. The CDR3 DNA reads TGTGCCAGCAGTTTAAGCGGCCCGGGACAGGGGGCGGATGAAGCTTTCTTT. Its translation: CASSLSGPGQGADEAFF.

This chain uses TRBV6-6 with TRBJ1-3; D possibly corresponds to TRBD1 (6 bases). V was shortened by 6 bases and J by 1 base, with 13 bases between the two germline ends. Looked up from germline, CDR1 is MNHNY and CDR2 is SVGAGI (reference sequence). CDR3 size: 15 residues. The CDR3 coding sequence is TGTGCCAGCAGGCCCACAGGGCGGTCTGGAAACACCATATATTTT. This translates into CASRPTGRSGNTIYF.

The V and J genes are TRBV25-1 and TRBJ1-2; TRBD1 matches at 9 bases. Looked up from germline, CDR1 is MGHDK and CDR2 is SYGVNS. This CDR3 spans 13 amino acids. After removal of 7 bases from V and 6 bases from J, the junction contained 6 bases not matched to a gene. CDR3 sequence reads: CASTGTGGDGYTF. The CDR3 DNA follows: TGTGCCAGCACAGGAACAGGGGGCGATGGCTACACCTTC.

J is TRBJ1-2 and V is TRBV7-2; possibly TRBD1 for D (5 bases). Trimming left V 5 bases short and J 8 bases short, with 21 bases between. The CDR3 has 15 residues. Germline V gives CDR1 SGHTA, CDR2 FQGNSA. The CDR3 loop reads CASSPYPGGFRGYTF. CDR3 coding DNA: TGTGCCAGCAGCCCCTATCCCGGGGGTTTTAGGGGCTACACCTTC. The variable domain in full, with the rest retrieved from reference TRBV7-2 and TRBJ1-2, is GAGVSQSPSNKVTEKGKDVELRCDPISGHTALYWYRQSLGQGLEFLIYFQGNSAPDKSGLPSDRFSAERTGGSVSTLTIQRTQQEDSAVYLCASSPYPGGFRGYTFGSGTRLTVV.

The rearrangement joins TRBV5-1 to TRBJ1-2, with 9 bases that match TRBD1. V shed 1 base and J 7 bases; nucleotides not matched to a gene: 5. This CDR3 is built from 14 residues. The V gene's germline CDR1 is SGHRS and CDR2 YFSETQ. This CDR3 reads CASSLWDRASGYTF. The CDR3, as DNA: TGCGCCAGCAGCTTGTGGGACAGGGCTTCTGGCTACACCTTC. Full variable domain (rest looked up from reference TRBV5-1 and TRBJ1-2): KAGVTQTPRYLIKTRGQQVTLSCSPISGHRSVSWYQQTPGQGLQFLFEYFSETQRNKGNFPGRFSGRQFSNSRSEMNVSTLELGDSALYLCASSLWDRASGYTFGSGTRLTVV.